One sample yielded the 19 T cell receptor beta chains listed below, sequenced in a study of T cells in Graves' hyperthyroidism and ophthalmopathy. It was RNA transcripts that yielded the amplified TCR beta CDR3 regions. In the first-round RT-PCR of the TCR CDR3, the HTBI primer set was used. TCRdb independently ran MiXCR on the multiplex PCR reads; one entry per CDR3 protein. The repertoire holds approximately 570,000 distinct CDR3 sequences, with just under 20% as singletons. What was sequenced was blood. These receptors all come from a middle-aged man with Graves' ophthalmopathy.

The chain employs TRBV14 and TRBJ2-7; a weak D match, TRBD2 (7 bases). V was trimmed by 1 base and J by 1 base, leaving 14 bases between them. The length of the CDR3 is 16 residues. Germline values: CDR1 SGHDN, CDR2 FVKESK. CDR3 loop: CASSQGRGGASYEQYF. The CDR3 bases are TGTGCCAGCAGCCAAGGGCGCGGGGGCGCGTCCTACGAGCAGTACTTC.

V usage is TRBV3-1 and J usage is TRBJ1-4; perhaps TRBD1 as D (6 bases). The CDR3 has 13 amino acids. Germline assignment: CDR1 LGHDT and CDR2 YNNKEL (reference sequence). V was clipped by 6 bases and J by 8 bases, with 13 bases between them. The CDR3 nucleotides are TGTGCCAGCAGGGGGACACCAGACGAAAAACTGTTTTTT. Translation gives CASRGTPDEKLFF.

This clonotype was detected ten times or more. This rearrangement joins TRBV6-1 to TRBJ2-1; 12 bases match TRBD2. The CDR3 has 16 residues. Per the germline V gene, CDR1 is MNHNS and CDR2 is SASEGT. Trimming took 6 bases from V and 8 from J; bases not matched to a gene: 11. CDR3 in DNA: TGTGCCAGCAGAGAACGACTAGCGGGGGCTCGGGATGAGCAGTTCTTC. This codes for CASRERLAGARDEQFF.

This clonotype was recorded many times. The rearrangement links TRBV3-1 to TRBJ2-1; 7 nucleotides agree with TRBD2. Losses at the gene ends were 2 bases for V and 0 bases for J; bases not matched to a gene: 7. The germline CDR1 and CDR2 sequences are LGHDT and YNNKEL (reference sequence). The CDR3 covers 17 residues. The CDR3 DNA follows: TGTGCCAGCAGCCAAATACGCGGGGGAGGCTCCTACAATGAGCAGTTCTTC. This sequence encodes CASSQIRGGGSYNEQFF.

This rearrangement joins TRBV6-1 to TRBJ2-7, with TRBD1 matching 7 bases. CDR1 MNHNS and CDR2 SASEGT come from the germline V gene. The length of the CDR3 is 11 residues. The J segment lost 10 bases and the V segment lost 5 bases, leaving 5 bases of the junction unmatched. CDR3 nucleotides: TGTGCCAGCAGTCCCGACAGGGAACAGTACTTC. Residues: CASSPDREQYF.

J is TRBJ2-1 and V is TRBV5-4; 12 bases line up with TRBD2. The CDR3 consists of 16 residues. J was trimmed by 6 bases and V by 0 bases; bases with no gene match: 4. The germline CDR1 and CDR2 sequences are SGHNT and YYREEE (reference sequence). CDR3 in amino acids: CASSLGGLAGSNEQFF. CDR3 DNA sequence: TGTGCCAGCAGCTTGGGAGGACTAGCGGGGAGCAATGAGCAGTTCTTC.

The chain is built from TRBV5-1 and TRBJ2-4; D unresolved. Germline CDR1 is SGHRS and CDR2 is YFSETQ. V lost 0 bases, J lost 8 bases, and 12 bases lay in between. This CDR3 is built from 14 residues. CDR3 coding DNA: TGCGCCAGCAGCTTGGTTGAAGGCTGGGACATTCAGTACTTC. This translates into CASSLVEGWDIQYF.

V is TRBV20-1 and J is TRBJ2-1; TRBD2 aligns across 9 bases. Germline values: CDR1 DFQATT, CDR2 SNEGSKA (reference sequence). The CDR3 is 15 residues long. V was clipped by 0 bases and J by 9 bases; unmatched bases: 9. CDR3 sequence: CSARERVAGVAEQFF. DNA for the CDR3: TGCAGTGCTAGAGAAAGGGTAGCGGGAGTGGCTGAGCAGTTCTTC.

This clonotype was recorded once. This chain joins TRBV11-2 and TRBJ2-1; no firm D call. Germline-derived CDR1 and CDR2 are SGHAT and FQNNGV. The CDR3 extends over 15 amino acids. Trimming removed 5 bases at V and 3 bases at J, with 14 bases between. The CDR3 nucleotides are TGTGCCAGCAGCCCCACGAGTGGTTTCTACAATGAGCAGTTCTTC. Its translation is CASSPTSGFYNEQFF.

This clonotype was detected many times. CDR3 bases: TGCAGTTCCAAAACAGTGGCACTAGCAGCCTCCTACGAGCAGTACTTC. This translates into CSSKTVALAASYEQYF. The chain employs TRBV20-1 and TRBJ2-7, with a tentative D call TRBD2 (6 bases). Germline-derived CDR1 and CDR2 are DFQATT and SNEGSKA (reference sequence). Trimming left V 8 bases short and J 0 bases short, with 23 bases between. The CDR3 contains 16 residues.

CDR3 sequence (DNA): TGTGCCAGCACCGACAGACGGGATGAAGCTTTCTTT. Its protein is CASTDRRDEAFF. The rearrangement uses TRBV6-2 or TRBV6-3 and TRBJ1-1; D is possibly TRBD1 (5 bases). CDR3 length: 12 residues. Germline lookup yields CDR1 MNHEY and CDR2 SVGEGT. The V end was cut by 7 bases, the J end by 7 bases, with 13 bases between.

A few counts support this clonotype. CDR3 sequence reads: CATKKGGSSYNSPLHF. CDR3 sequence (DNA): TGTGCCACCAAAAAGGGGGGTAGCTCCTATAATTCACCCCTCCACTTT. J is TRBJ1-6 and V is TRBV27, with D tentatively TRBD1 (6 bases). The CDR3 runs 16 residues. The germline gives CDR1 MNHEY, CDR2 SMNVEV (reference sequence). Trimming shortened V by 10 bases and J by 0 bases, and 16 bases separated the two germline ends.

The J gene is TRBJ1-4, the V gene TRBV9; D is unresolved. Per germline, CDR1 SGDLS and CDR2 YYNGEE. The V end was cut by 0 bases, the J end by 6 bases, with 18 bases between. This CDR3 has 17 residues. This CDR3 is CASSVGASPVRDEKLFF. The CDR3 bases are TGTGCCAGCAGCGTAGGGGCCAGCCCAGTAAGGGATGAAAAACTGTTTTTT.

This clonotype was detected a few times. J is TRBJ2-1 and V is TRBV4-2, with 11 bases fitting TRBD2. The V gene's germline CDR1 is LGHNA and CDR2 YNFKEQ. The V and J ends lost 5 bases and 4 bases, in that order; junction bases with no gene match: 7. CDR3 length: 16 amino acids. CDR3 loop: CASSSRTSGSYNEQFF. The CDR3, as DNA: TGTGCCAGCAGCTCACGAACTAGCGGGAGTTACAATGAGCAGTTCTTC.

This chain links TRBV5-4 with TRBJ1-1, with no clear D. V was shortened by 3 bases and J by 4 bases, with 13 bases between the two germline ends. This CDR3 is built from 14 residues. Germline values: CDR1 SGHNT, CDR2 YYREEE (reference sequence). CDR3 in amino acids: CASSWVGASTEAFF. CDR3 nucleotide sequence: TGTGCCAGCAGCTGGGTAGGAGCGTCCACTGAAGCTTTCTTT.

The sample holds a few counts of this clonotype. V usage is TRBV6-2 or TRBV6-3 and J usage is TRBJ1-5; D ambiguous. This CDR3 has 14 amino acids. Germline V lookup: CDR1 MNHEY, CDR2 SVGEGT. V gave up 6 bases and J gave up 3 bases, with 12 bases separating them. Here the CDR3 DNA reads TGTGCCAGCAGCCTATCATCGGACAATCAGCCCCAGCATTTT. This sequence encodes CASSLSSDNQPQHF.

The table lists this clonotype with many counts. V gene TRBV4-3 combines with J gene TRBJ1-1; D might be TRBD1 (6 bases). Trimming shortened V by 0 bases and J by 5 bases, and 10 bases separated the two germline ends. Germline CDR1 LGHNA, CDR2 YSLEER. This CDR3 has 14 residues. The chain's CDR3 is CASSQDRGVTEAFF. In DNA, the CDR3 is TGCGCCAGCAGCCAAGACAGGGGTGTTACTGAAGCTTTCTTT.

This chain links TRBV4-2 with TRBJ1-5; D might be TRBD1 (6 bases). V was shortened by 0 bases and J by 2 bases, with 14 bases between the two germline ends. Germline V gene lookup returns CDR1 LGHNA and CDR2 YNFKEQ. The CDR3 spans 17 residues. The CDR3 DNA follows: TGTGCCAGCAGCCAAGATGTCGCAGGGGAAGGCAATCAGCCCCAGCATTTT. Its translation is CASSQDVAGEGNQPQHF.

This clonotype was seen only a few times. In DNA form, the CDR3 reads TGTGCCAGCAGCCCCCACCCCCGGGGGATAGCCAAAAACATTCAGTACTTC. Translation: CASSPHPRGIAKNIQYF. The chain links TRBV7-9 to TRBJ2-4; D possibly corresponds to TRBD2 (6 bases). The germline V gene has CDR1 SEHNR and CDR2 FQNEAQ (reference sequence). V lost 5 bases, J lost 0 bases, and 17 bases lay in between. This CDR3 contains 17 residues.